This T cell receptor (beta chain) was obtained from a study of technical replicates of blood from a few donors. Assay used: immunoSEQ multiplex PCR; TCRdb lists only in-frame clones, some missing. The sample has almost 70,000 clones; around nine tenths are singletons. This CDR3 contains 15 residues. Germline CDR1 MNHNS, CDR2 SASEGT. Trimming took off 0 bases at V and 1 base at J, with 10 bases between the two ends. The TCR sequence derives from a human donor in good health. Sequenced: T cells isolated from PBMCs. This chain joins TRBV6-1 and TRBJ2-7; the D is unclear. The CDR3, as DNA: TGTGCCAGCAGTGAAGCCCCAGGATTATCCTACGAGCAGTACTTC. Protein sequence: CASSEAPGLSYEQYF.